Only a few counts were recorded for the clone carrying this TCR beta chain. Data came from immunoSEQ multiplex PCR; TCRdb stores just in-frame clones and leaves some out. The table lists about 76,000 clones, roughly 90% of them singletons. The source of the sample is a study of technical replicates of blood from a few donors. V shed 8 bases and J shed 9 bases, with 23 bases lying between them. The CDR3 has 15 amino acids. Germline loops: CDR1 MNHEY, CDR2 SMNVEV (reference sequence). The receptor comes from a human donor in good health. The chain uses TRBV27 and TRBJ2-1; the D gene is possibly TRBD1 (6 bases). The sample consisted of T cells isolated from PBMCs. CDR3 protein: CASFTGVGTIGEQFF. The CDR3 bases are TGTGCCAGCTTTACCGGAGTAGGGACAATCGGTGAGCAGTTCTTC.